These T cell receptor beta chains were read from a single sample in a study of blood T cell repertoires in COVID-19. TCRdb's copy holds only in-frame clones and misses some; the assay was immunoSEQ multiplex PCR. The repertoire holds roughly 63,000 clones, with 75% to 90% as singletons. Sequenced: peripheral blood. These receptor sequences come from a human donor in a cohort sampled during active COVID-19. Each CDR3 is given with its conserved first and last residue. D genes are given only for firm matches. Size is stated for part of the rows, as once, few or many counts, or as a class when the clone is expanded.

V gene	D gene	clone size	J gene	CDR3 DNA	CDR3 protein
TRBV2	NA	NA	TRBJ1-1	TGTGCCAGCAGAGTAGCAGGGGACGGCACTGAAGCTTTCTTT	CASRVAGDGTEAFF
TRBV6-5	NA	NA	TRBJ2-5	TGTGCCAGCAGGACACCCCAGGGAAACCAGTACTTC	CASRTPQGNQYF
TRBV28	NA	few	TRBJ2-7	TGTGCCAGCAGTTTTCGGGGGACCTACGAGCAGTACTTC	CASSFRGTYEQYF
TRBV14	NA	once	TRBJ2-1	TGTGCCAGCAGCCGACTAGTAATCCATGAGCAGTTCTTC	CASSRLVIHEQFF
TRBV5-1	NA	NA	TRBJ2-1	TGCGCCAGCAGCCCGGACGGAGCGGCCCTACTCAATGAGCAGTTCTTC	CASSPDGAALLNEQFF
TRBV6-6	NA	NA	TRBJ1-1	TGTGCCAGCAGTTCCCTAGTCCAGAACACTGAAGCTTTCTTT	CASSSLVQNTEAFF
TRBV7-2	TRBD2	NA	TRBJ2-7	TGTGCCAGCAGCTTAGGGCTAGCGGGAGTCGAGCAGTACTTC	CASSLGLAGVEQYF
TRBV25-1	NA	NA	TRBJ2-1	TGTGCCAGCAATCCGTCCGGGACATACTCGTCTCATGAGCAGTTCTTC	CASNPSGTYSSHEQFF
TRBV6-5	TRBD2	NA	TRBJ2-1	TGTGCCAGCAGCGGTCTAGCGGGGGCCTACAATGAGCAGTTCTTC	CASSGLAGAYNEQFF
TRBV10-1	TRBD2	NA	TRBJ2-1	TGCGCCAGCAGAGCCGGGGGGGGAAACAATGAGCAGTTCTTC	CASRAGGGNNEQFF
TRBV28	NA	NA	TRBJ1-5	TGTGCCAGCAGTTTGTCCCCTCAGGTAGTCAATCAGCCCCAGCATTTT	CASSLSPQVVNQPQHF
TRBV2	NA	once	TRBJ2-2	TGTGCCAGCAGGGGCGGACTAACCGCCGGGGAGCTGTTTTTT	CASRGGLTAGELFF
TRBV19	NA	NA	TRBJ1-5	TGTGCCAGTAGTATTGCGTTGCAGCCCCAGCATTTT	CASSIALQPQHF
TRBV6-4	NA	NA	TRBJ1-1	TGTGCCAGCAACCATTCCAGGGTGGCAGCTTTCTTT	CASNHSRVAAFF
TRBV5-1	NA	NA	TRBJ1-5	TGCGCCAGTTCCCCTGTCCCCGGGAGCAATCAGCCCCAGCATTTT	CASSPVPGSNQPQHF
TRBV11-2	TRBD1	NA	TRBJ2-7	TGTGCCAGCAGCAGCCCCCGCCGGGACAGGGGGGGATACGAGCAGTACTTC	CASSSPRRDRGGYEQYF
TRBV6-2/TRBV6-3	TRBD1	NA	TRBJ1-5	TGTGCCAGCAGTTACGGCCCAGGGGGAGGTCAGCCCCAGCATTTT	CASSYGPGGGQPQHF
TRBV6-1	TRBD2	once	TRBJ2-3	TGTGCCAGCAGTAAAGGACTAGCGGGATACACAGATACGCAGTATTTT	CASSKGLAGYTDTQYF
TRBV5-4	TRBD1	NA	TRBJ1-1	TGTGCCAGCAGCTTGGGGGACAGGTTGAACACTGAAGCTTTCTTT	CASSLGDRLNTEAFF
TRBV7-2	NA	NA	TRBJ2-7	TGTGCCAGCAGCTTAAGTGGACGGGGGGCAGGCTTCGAGCAGTACTTC	CASSLSGRGAGFEQYF
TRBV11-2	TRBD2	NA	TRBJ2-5	TGTGCCAGCAGGACTATAGCGGGAGTGAAGGAGACCCAGTACTTC	CASRTIAGVKETQYF
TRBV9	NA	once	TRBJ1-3	TGTGCCAGCAGCGAGAGGTCCTCTGGAAACACCATATATTTT	CASSERSSGNTIYF
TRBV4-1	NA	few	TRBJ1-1	TGCGCCAGCAGGCCCACAGGGTCGAACACTGAAGCTTTCTTT	CASRPTGSNTEAFF
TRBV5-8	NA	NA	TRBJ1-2	TGTGCCAGCAGCTTGGCCGGGAACAGACCTTATGGCTACACCTTC	CASSLAGNRPYGYTF